The entry below describes one TCR beta chain. This sample was included in a study of blood T cells in healthy people across ages. Combining a sample-barcoded 5' primer with a J-beta primer mix, a second PCR ran for 7 to 11 cycles. One entry per CDR3 protein results from TCRdb running MiXCR on the 5' RACE reads. The sample consists of roughly 500,000 distinct CDR3 sequences, around 24% of them appearing once. This CDR3 is built from 15 residues. Trimming shortened V by 5 bases and J by 4 bases, and 17 bases separated the two germline ends. The germline gives CDR1 SEHNR, CDR2 FQNEAQ (reference sequence). These same data were also listed under a study on T cells of mothers and their children. That paper notes: Donation came from a few healthy Caucasian mothers together with their six children.

The chain joins TRBV7-9 to TRBJ1-1; D possibly corresponds to TRBD1 (6 bases). The sequenced material came from blood. This clonotype was obtained from a boy aged 10-17 years in good health. The CDR3 is CASSGVRGGSTEAFF. Here the CDR3 DNA reads TGTGCCAGCAGCGGTGTCAGGGGAGGCAGCACTGAAGCTTTCTTT.